This TCR beta chain was observed in a study of response to subunit inactivated influenza vaccine. Notes on the study in general: Authors suggested seasonal influenza vaccinations each recruit few new T cells.

The trim removed 5 bases at V and 9 bases at J, leaving 10 bases unmatched. The CDR3 covers 15 residues. Germline CDR1 SGHNT, CDR2 YENEEA. One entry per CDR3 protein results from TCRdb running MiXCR on the RT-PCR reads. This sample has roughly 650,000 distinct CDR3 sequences, with approximately 14% found just once. Comment on this clonotype: Antigen unknown.

The V call is TRBV11-3, the J call TRBJ2-1, with 10 bases matching TRBD2. Material: PBMCs from blood, obtained 11 to 12 days after vaccination. This receptor was obtained from a man in his forties or fifties who received an inactivated influenza vaccine. In DNA, the CDR3 is TGTGCCAGCAGCCTATATCTAGCGGGGGCCCCTGAGCAGTTCTTC. Amino acids: CASSLYLAGAPEQFF.